The clone carrying this T cell receptor beta chain was seen a handful of times. This CDR3 is 13 amino acids long. V was shortened by 0 bases and J by 14 bases, with 14 bases between the two germline ends. Sequenced by immunoSEQ multiplex PCR; TCRdb stores in-frame clones only, minus some. The sample has 950,000 to 1,300,000 clones, roughly 80% seen once; the top ten hold 1.4%. The data belong to a study of shared clonotypes between healthy human individuals. Input material: memory CD4+ T cells sorted from blood. Subset specified: CD45RA-negative fraction. The chain uses TRBV6-7 and TRBJ2-1, with D perhaps matching TRBD2 (5 bases). TRBV6-7 is an open reading frame, and its role is uncertain. The sequence was obtained from a man between 18 and 29 years old in good health. CDR3 loop: CASSYSWPLGEFF. CDR3 sequence (DNA): TGTGCCAGCAGTTACTCGTGGCCTCTCGGGGAGTTCTTC.